This T cell receptor beta chain was captured in a study of blood T cell repertoires in COVID-19. Study-wide background: Sources were T cells, B-cell-depleted T cells, or PBMCs; the material itself was cDNA or gDNA.

The V and J ends lost 5 bases and 0 bases respectively, with 11 bases between them. The CDR3 has 14 amino acids. Per germline, CDR1 MNHEY and CDR2 SVGEGT. This clone was seen only once. Generated by immunoSEQ multiplex PCR, the TCRdb table keeps only in-frame clones and is missing some. The sample has some 140,000 clones; approximately 83% are singletons. This receptor was identified in a woman between 45 and 60 years old who had recovered from COVID-19. Specimen: peripheral blood. The chain is built from TRBV6-2 or TRBV6-3 and TRBJ2-7, with D maybe TRBD2 (6 bases). Here the CDR3 reads CASSTSGPSYEQYF. The CDR3 DNA is TGTGCCAGCAGTACCAGCGGGCCCTCCTACGAGCAGTACTTC.